This is a list of T cell receptor beta chains from one sample in a study of identical twins. From the 5' RACE reads, TCRdb called clonotypes with MiXCR, one entry per CDR3 protein. The profile covers 600,000 to 700,000 distinct CDR3 sequences, with 21% appearing a single time and approximately 4.3% taken by the ten largest. The same sample was also studied in work on T cells expressing NK-cell markers.

Sequencing was done on a sample of PBMCs. The receptors were sampled from a woman aged 18-35 years in good health. Each CDR3 is given with its conserved first and last residue. D genes are given only for firm matches. Expanded clones are given a class, and other clones once, few, many or no size at all.

abundance	j_gene	v_gene	d_gene	CDR3nt	CDR3aa
once	TRBJ2-7	TRBV6-1	NA	TGTGCCAGCACCCAGGGGGGTTGGTCCTACGAGCTGTACTTC	CASTQGGWSYELYF
once	TRBJ2-7	TRBV5-4	NA	TGTGCCAGCAGCGCACCCACCTACGAGCAGTACTTC	CASSAPTYEQYF
NA	TRBJ2-5	TRBV11-3	NA	TGTGCCAGCAGCTTAGTGGTTCGGGAGACCCAGTACTTC	CASSLVVRETQYF
NA	TRBJ2-5	TRBV20-1	NA	TGCAGTGCTACGCAGGGGCAAGAGACCCAGTACTTC	CSATQGQETQYF
NA	TRBJ2-7	TRBV20-1	TRBD1	TGCAGTGCTCTCGGACAGGGGGCGCGGGAGCAGTACTTC	CSALGQGAREQYF
NA	TRBJ2-1	TRBV12-3/TRBV12-4	TRBD2	TGTGCCAGCACAGTCCTAGCGGGAGCCAATGAGCAGTTCTTC	CASTVLAGANEQFF
few	TRBJ1-1	TRBV20-1	TRBD1	TGCAGTGCTACTGCAGGGACAGGAGTTGAAGCTTTCTTT	CSATAGTGVEAFF
NA	TRBJ2-2	TRBV20-1	NA	TGCAGTACTAGAAACCCGACAGGCGGGGAGCTGTTTTTT	CSTRNPTGGELFF
NA	TRBJ2-6	TRBV15	NA	TGTGCCACCAGCAGAGCTCCTCCTGGGGCCAACGTCCTGACTTTC	CATSRAPPGANVLTF
NA	TRBJ2-3	TRBV12-3/TRBV12-4	TRBD1	TGTGCCAGCAGTTTAAGCAGGGGGCAGAAGGGATCGCAGTATTTT	CASSLSRGQKGSQYF
NA	TRBJ1-1	TRBV3-1	NA	TGTGCCAGCAGCCACTGGTCCTCGAACACTGAAGCTTTCTTT	CASSHWSSNTEAFF
NA	TRBJ2-7	TRBV12-3/TRBV12-4	TRBD2	TGTGCCAGCAGCCCTTATATGACTAGCGGGAGCTCCTACGAGCAGTACTTC	CASSPYMTSGSSYEQYF
few	TRBJ2-7	TRBV6-5	NA	TGTGCCAGCAGTTACTCAGAGGGTTTTACCTACGAGCAGTACTTC	CASSYSEGFTYEQYF
NA	TRBJ1-1	TRBV6-5	NA	TGTGCCAGCAGTTGGGGTCCTGAAGCTTTCTTT	CASSWGPEAFF
NA	TRBJ2-3	TRBV12-3/TRBV12-4	TRBD1	TGTGCCAGCAGTCCCCGGGACAGGGGCCCCCTTTTT	CASSPRDRGPLF
many	TRBJ2-1	TRBV7-3	TRBD2	TGTGCCAGCAGCTTAACGTTCGGGGGGGTCCTAAATGAGCAGTTCTTC	CASSLTFGGVLNEQFF
few	TRBJ1-5	TRBV6-5	NA	TGTGCCAGCAGTGACAGGAATCAGCCCCAGCATTTT	CASSDRNQPQHF
many	TRBJ2-3	TRBV29-1	NA	TGCAGCGTTGATGGAGTAGATACGCAGTATTTT	CSVDGVDTQYF
NA	TRBJ2-7	TRBV20-1	TRBD2	TGCAGTGCTAGATACGGCCGGGACTACCTATCCGAGCAGTACTTC	CSARYGRDYLSEQYF
NA	TRBJ2-5	TRBV29-1	TRBD1	TGCAGCTTATTAACCCGGGACAGAAAGACCCAAGAGACCCAGTACTTC	CSLLTRDRKTQETQYF
NA	TRBJ2-2	TRBV5-1	NA	TGCGCCAGCAGGGACCTAAGGGGACAAGGCGGGGAGCTGTTTTTT	CASRDLRGQGGELFF
many	TRBJ2-3	TRBV20-1	TRBD1	TGCAGTGCCCCAGTTACAGGGGGAGATACGCAGTATTTT	CSAPVTGGDTQYF
few	TRBJ2-7	TRBV21-1	NA	TGTGCCAGCAGCGAGAACATCGGGGGGACCTACGAGCAGTACTTC	CASSENIGGTYEQYF
few	TRBJ2-7	TRBV4-1	TRBD1	TGCGCCAGCAGCTTACAGGGGGCCAGCGAGCAGTACTTC	CASSLQGASEQYF
NA	TRBJ2-6	TRBV10-3	TRBD1	TGTGCCATCAGAGATCCGGGACAGGGGTCTGGGGCCAACGTCCTGACTTTC	CAIRDPGQGSGANVLTF
NA	TRBJ2-2	TRBV27	NA	TGTGCCAGCAGTTTAGGAGGCGTGACCGGTAGCCGAACCGGGGAGCTGTTTTTT	CASSLGGVTGSRTGELFF
NA	TRBJ1-5	TRBV20-1	NA	TGCAGTGCTAGCACATATAGCAATCAGCCCCAGCATTTT	CSASTYSNQPQHF
few	TRBJ2-7	TRBV20-1	TRBD2	TGCAGTGCTAGAGCTGATGGGCCTAGCGGGTACGCGCAGTACTTC	CSARADGPSGYAQYF
few	TRBJ2-7	TRBV5-1	NA	TGCGCCAGCAGCTTGTATCCGGGTTACGAGCAGTACTTC	CASSLYPGYEQYF
few	TRBJ2-1	TRBV29-1	TRBD2	TGCAGCGGTCGGGGGGTTGAGGAGCAGTTCTTC	CSGRGVEEQFF
few	TRBJ2-7	TRBV28	NA	TGTGCCAGCAGGCGTGGCGGGACAGACTACGAGCAGTACTTC	CASRRGGTDYEQYF
once	TRBJ2-3	TRBV7-2	TRBD2	TGTGCCAGCAGCTTAGTGCGGGAGGTAACAGATACGCAGTATTTT	CASSLVREVTDTQYF
NA	TRBJ2-5	TRBV15	TRBD2	TGTGCCACCAGCAGAGAAGCGGGGATACAAGAGACCCAGTACTTC	CATSREAGIQETQYF
NA	TRBJ2-7	TRBV29-1	NA	TGCAGCGTTAGGGCGGGGACGCAACAGCAGTACTTC	CSVRAGTQQQYF
few	TRBJ2-1	TRBV5-6	NA	TGTGCCAGCAGAGAGGAAGTGGGCAATGAGCAGTTCTTC	CASREEVGNEQFF
few	TRBJ2-5	TRBV5-1	NA	TGCGCCAGCAGCTTGTCTCTCGGAGAGGCAGAGACCCAGTACTTC	CASSLSLGEAETQYF
few	TRBJ2-3	TRBV10-3	NA	TGTGCCACGAAACGGGAACAGAGCACAGATACGCAGTATTTT	CATKREQSTDTQYF